These 30 T cell receptor beta chains originate from one sample sequenced in a study of cytomegalovirus exposure and HLA in healthy donors. Primers for the PCR totalled 60 Vbeta and 13 Jbeta. Data came from immunoSEQ multiplex PCR; TCRdb stores just in-frame clones and leaves some out. The top ten clones hold 4.1% of a sample with fewer than 100,000 clones, approximately 81% of them seen once. The source material was PBMCs. These TCRs come from a woman aged 40 to 50 in good health and CMV-seropositive.

The chain links TRBV5-1 to TRBJ1-5; TRBD1 aligns across 9 bases. The J segment lost 4 bases and the V segment lost 3 bases, leaving 14 bases of the junction unmatched. The CDR3 extends over 18 amino acids. Looked up from germline, CDR1 is SGHRS and CDR2 is YFSETQ. The CDR3 loop is CASSSDRGLTKANQPQHF. CDR3 coding DNA: TGCGCCAGCAGCTCGGACAGGGGCCTCACTAAAGCAAATCAGCCCCAGCATTTT.

Only a few counts were recorded for this clone. The J gene is TRBJ1-6, the V gene TRBV6-5; D call uncertain. The CDR3 has 12 amino acids. Germline CDR1 and CDR2: MNHEY and SVGAGI. V lost 7 bases and J lost 5, with 6 bases in between. The CDR3 DNA follows: TGTGCCAGCAAACAGAATAATTCACCCCTCCACTTT. The encoded protein is CASKQNNSPLHF.

The genes are TRBV15 and TRBJ2-1, with 10 bases matching TRBD2. The CDR3 sequence is 16 residues long. Germline lookup yields CDR1 LNHNV and CDR2 YYDKDF (reference sequence). With V trimmed by 1 base and J by 5 bases, 5 bases remained unmatched. In DNA form, the CDR3 reads TGTGCCACCAGCAGAGGTCCAGCGGGAGGGAACAATGAGCAGTTCTTC. Its protein product is CATSRGPAGGNNEQFF.

V and J are TRBV15 and TRBJ2-1; perhaps TRBD1 as D (5 bases). Germline V gene data show CDR1 as LNHNV and CDR2 as YYDKDF (reference sequence). The CDR3 is made up of 18 amino acids. Trimming cost V 8 bases and J 0 bases, with 23 bases left between them. The DNA of the CDR3 is TGTGCCACCCCCAATCTTACCCAGGGCATACTCTCCTACAATGAGCAGTTCTTC. This gives the protein CATPNLTQGILSYNEQFF.

The genes are TRBV19 and TRBJ2-1; D is possibly TRBD2 (6 bases). CDR3 length equals 16 residues. Germline CDR1 is LNHDA and CDR2 is SQIVND (reference sequence). Trimming left V 4 bases short and J 7 bases short, with 20 bases between. CDR3 loop: CASSTIRGAGGNEQFF. DNA for the CDR3: TGTGCCAGTAGTACAATTAGGGGAGCGGGCGGTAATGAGCAGTTCTTC.

The V and J genes are TRBV6-5 and TRBJ1-4, with a possible D match to TRBD1 (5 bases). Trimming took 3 bases from V and 4 from J, leaving 12 bases between them. Germline V gene data show CDR1 as MNHEY and CDR2 as SVGAGI. CDR3 size: 15 residues. The DNA of the CDR3 is TGTGCCAGCAGTTATAGGGGATGGAGTAATGAAAAACTGTTTTTT. As protein: CASSYRGWSNEKLFF.

This clone occurred a few times. The chain uses TRBV19 and TRBJ2-2; tentatively, D is TRBD2 (7 bases). Germline assignment: CDR1 LNHDA and CDR2 SQIVND (reference sequence). Trimming pared 8 bases from V and 3 bases from J, leaving 16 bases between. This CDR3 has 15 residues. CDR3 nucleotide sequence: TGTGCCAGTGCGTCAGGGGAGGGGGACACCGGGGAGCTGTTTTTT. This encodes CASASGEGDTGELFF.

This clone has a single count. The rearrangement links TRBV15 to TRBJ1-2, with a possible D match to TRBD1 (5 bases). The CDR3 sequence is 15 residues long. V lost 4 bases and J lost 5, with 17 bases in between. Germline V gives CDR1 LNHNV, CDR2 YYDKDF (reference sequence). CDR3 coding DNA: TGTGCCACCAGCAAACACAGCGGAGGGGAGTATGGCTACACCTTC. As protein: CATSKHSGGEYGYTF. Supplemented by reference TRBV15 and TRBJ1-2, the full variable domain reads DAMVIQNPRYQVTQFGKPVTLSCSQTLNHNVMYWYQQKSSQAPKLLFHYYDKDFNNEADTPDNFQSRRPNTSFCFLDIRSPGLGDTAMYLCATSKHSGGEYGYTFGSGTRLTVV.

This sequence joins TRBV10-1 and TRBJ2-5, with D perhaps TRBD2 (5 bases). Germline V gene sequence: CDR1 WNHNN, CDR2 SYGVQD (reference sequence). This CDR3 is built from 15 residues. Trimming took off 6 bases at V and 1 base at J, with 15 bases between the two ends. The CDR3 sequence is CASSPGIRAQETQYF. The CDR3 DNA follows: TGCGCCAGCAGCCCCGGGATAAGGGCCCAAGAGACCCAGTACTTC.

This clone was seen a handful of times. The gene calls are TRBV28 and TRBJ2-7, with D possibly being TRBD1 (6 bases). Trimming took 6 bases from V and 1 from J, leaving 13 bases between them. CDR1 is MDHEN and CDR2 is SYDVKM in the germline V gene. The CDR3 runs 14 residues. CDR3 loop: CASSPGDLSYEQYF. DNA of the CDR3: TGTGCCAGCAGCCCAGGGGACCTATCCTACGAGCAGTACTTC.

The chain has TRBV10-3 and TRBJ2-1, with 13 nucleotides matching TRBD2. Germline assignment: CDR1 ENHRY and CDR2 SYGVKD. Trimming removed 6 bases from V and 7 bases from J; junction bases left unmatched: 6. This CDR3 comprises 15 residues. The CDR3 nucleotides read TGTGCCATCAGCGCCGGACTAGCGGGAGTAAATGAGCAGTTCTTC. Translated: CAISAGLAGVNEQFF.

This clone was recorded a few times. The chain recombines TRBV25-1 with TRBJ2-2, with 9 bases matching TRBD2. The CDR3 contains 18 residues. Unmatched junction bases numbered 12, after V lost 4 bases and J lost 3 bases. From germline, CDR1 is MGHDK and CDR2 SYGVNS. The CDR3 loop is CASSARAGGYGDTGELFF. The CDR3 coding sequence is TGTGCCAGCAGTGCAAGAGCGGGAGGATACGGGGACACCGGGGAGCTGTTTTTT.

The chain employs TRBV6-1 and TRBJ2-5; D not certain. The V and J ends lost 6 bases and 1 base respectively, with 9 bases between them. Germline CDR1 and CDR2: MNHNS and SASEGT. The length of the CDR3 is 13 residues. The CDR3 DNA reads TGTGCCAGCAGACTATTTCTCCAAGAGACCCAGTACTTC. Protein sequence: CASRLFLQETQYF.

The V and J genes are TRBV25-1 and TRBJ2-7; tentative D call: TRBD2 (6 bases). Germline lookup yields CDR1 MGHDK and CDR2 SYGVNS. The CDR3 spans 14 residues. V gave up 5 bases and J gave up 5 bases, with 16 bases separating them. The DNA for the CDR3 is TGTGCCAGCAGTCCCGAAGGGGAGGTCAACGAGCAGTACTTC. Amino acids: CASSPEGEVNEQYF.

This clone has a handful of counts. The chain links TRBV5-6 to TRBJ1-6, with 8 nucleotides matching TRBD1. CDR1 is SGHDT, CDR2 YYEEEE, per germline. The CDR3 extends over 16 amino acids. V dropped 4 bases and J dropped 8; count of bases not matched to a gene: 11. The CDR3 spells CASSPDRGGKDSPLHF. The CDR3 nucleotides read TGTGCCAGCAGCCCCGACAGGGGAGGCAAGGATTCACCCCTCCACTTT.

The chain joins TRBV5-1 to TRBJ1-4; 7 bases are shared with TRBD1. With V trimmed by 4 bases and J by 7 bases, 13 bases remained unmatched. The CDR3 has 16 amino acids. CDR1 is SGHRS and CDR2 is YFSETQ in the germline V gene. CDR3 DNA: TGCGCCAGCAGCCTACAACCGACAGGGCCTCGTGAAAAACTGTTTTTT. Its translation is CASSLQPTGPREKLFF.

This clone was observed a few times. V gene TRBV6-6 combines with J gene TRBJ2-1, with a tentative D call TRBD2 (6 bases). This CDR3 region has 13 residues. Germline loops: CDR1 MNHNY, CDR2 SVGAGI (reference sequence). V shed 5 bases and J shed 7 bases, with 12 bases lying between them. The CDR3 loop is CASSKPGTNEQFF. DNA for the CDR3: TGTGCCAGCAGTAAACCCGGGACTAATGAGCAGTTCTTC.

The V gene is TRBV30, the J gene TRBJ1-1; no reliable D call. Trimming pared 0 bases from V and 1 base from J, leaving 6 bases between. Per germline, CDR1 GTSNPN and CDR2 SVGIG (reference sequence). The CDR3 sequence is 13 residues long. The CDR3 DNA is TGTGCCTGGAGTGTAGGAGCGAACACTGAAGCTTTCTTT. Its translation: CAWSVGANTEAFF. The full variable domain, with the rest looked up from reference TRBV30 and TRBJ1-1, is SQTIHQWPATLVQPVGSPLSLECTVEGTSNPNLYWYRQAAGRGLQLLFYSVGIGQISSEVPQNLSASRPQDRQFILSSKKLLLSDSGFYLCAWSVGANTEAFFGQGTRLTVV.

This chain joins TRBV5-1 and TRBJ1-1, with a weak D call TRBD1 (5 bases). Germline CDR1 is SGHRS and CDR2 is YFSETQ. Trimming shortened V by 4 bases and J by 5 bases, and 15 bases separated the two germline ends. The CDR3 covers 14 residues. CDR3 sequence: CASSLTQGRTEAFF. The CDR3, as DNA: TGCGCCAGCAGCCTTACCCAGGGCAGGACTGAAGCTTTCTTT.

The V and J genes are TRBV4-2 and TRBJ2-5; 7 positions match TRBD1. V was pared by 1 base and J by 2 bases, with 7 bases of the junction left unmatched. There are 16 residues in the CDR3. CDR1 LGHNA and CDR2 YNFKEQ come from the germline V gene. CDR3 sequence: CASSQVWTGTQETQYF. CDR3 DNA sequence: TGTGCCAGCAGCCAAGTTTGGACAGGTACACAAGAGACCCAGTACTTC.

Only a few counts were recorded for this clone. The chain couples TRBV11-3 to TRBJ2-3, with 7 positions matching TRBD2. The CDR3 totals 15 residues. Germline loops: CDR1 SGHNT, CDR2 YENEEA. Trimming at V came to 4 bases and at J to 6 bases, leaving 10 bases not matched to a gene. The CDR3 loop is CASSSHSGGGDTQYF. The CDR3 DNA is TGTGCCAGCAGCTCCCATTCGGGAGGAGGCGATACGCAGTATTTT.

The chain recombines TRBV19 with TRBJ2-7, with TRBD1 as a possible D gene (5 bases). Germline-derived CDR1 and CDR2 are LNHDA and SQIVND (reference sequence). The CDR3 has 14 amino acids. The V gene lost 0 bases and the J gene lost 3 bases, with 9 bases spanning the gap. The CDR3 spells CASSIEVRVYEQYF. The CDR3 coding sequence is TGTGCCAGTAGTATAGAGGTCAGGGTCTACGAGCAGTACTTC.

The V gene is TRBV27, the J gene TRBJ1-1, with a possible D match to TRBD1 (6 bases). The CDR3 contains 13 residues. Deletions cut 6 bases from V and 6 bases from J, with 14 bases between. Per germline, CDR1 MNHEY and CDR2 SMNVEV (reference sequence). The CDR3 spells CASSSRGTAEAFF. The CDR3 region has the DNA TGTGCCAGCAGCTCAAGGGGGACGGCTGAAGCTTTCTTT.

This clone showed up just a few times. The rearrangement joins TRBV6-1 to TRBJ1-5, with D maybe TRBD1 (6 bases). Trimming took off 2 bases at V and 2 bases at J, with 10 bases between the two ends. The germline gives CDR1 MNHNS, CDR2 SASEGT. This CDR3 spans 15 amino acids. CDR3 loop: CASSEPRGGNQPQHF. CDR3 coding DNA: TGTGCCAGCAGTGAACCCAGGGGCGGCAATCAGCCCCAGCATTTT.

This clone was observed a single time. This chain connects TRBV5-1 to TRBJ2-1; 8 bases fit TRBD1. V lost 3 bases and J lost 2; bases outside the gene matches: 1. CDR1 is SGHRS, CDR2 YFSETQ, per germline. This CDR3 contains 14 residues. The CDR3 spells CASSSDRAYNEQFF. Here the CDR3 DNA reads TGCGCCAGCAGCTCGGACAGGGCCTACAATGAGCAGTTCTTC.

The chain joins TRBV18 to TRBJ2-7; TRBD2 agrees at 11 bases. The V gene end was trimmed by 6 bases and the J gene end by 4 bases; junction bases not matched to a gene: 5. Per the germline V gene, CDR1 is KGHSH and CDR2 is LQKENI. CDR3 length: 14 residues. CDR3 in DNA: TGTGCCAGCTCCATACTAGCGGGAGAGTACGAGCAGTACTTC. The encoded protein is CASSILAGEYEQYF. Complete variable domain (other parts from reference TRBV18 and TRBJ2-7): NAGVMQNPRHLVRRRGQEARLRCSPMKGHSHVYWYRQLPEEGLKFMVYLQKENIIDESGMPKERFSAEFPKEGPSILRIQQVVRGDSAAYFCASSILAGEYEQYFGPGTRLTVT.

The V call is TRBV5-1, the J call TRBJ2-7; D is unclear. This CDR3 is 11 amino acids long. The germline CDR1 and CDR2 sequences are SGHRS and YFSETQ. V was pared by 4 bases and J by 4 bases, with 6 bases between. This chain's CDR3 is CASSAEYEQYF. The CDR3, as DNA: TGCGCCAGCAGCGCGGAGTACGAGCAGTACTTC.

The genes are TRBV19 and TRBJ2-7; 7 nucleotides align to TRBD1. V was pared by 3 bases and J by 2 bases, with 4 bases of the junction left unmatched. From germline, CDR1 is LNHDA and CDR2 SQIVND (reference sequence). CDR3 length: 14 residues. This CDR3 is CASSMTGSAYEQYF. In nucleotides, the CDR3 is TGTGCCAGTAGTATGACAGGGTCGGCCTACGAGCAGTACTTC.

The chain joins TRBV7-9 to TRBJ2-7; TRBD1 aligns across 9 bases. The CDR3 has 15 amino acids. The ends lost 5 bases at V and 7 bases at J; junction bases unmatched: 12. CDR1 and CDR2 from the germline V gene are SEHNR and FQNEAQ (reference sequence). In nucleotides, the CDR3 is TGTGCCAGCAGCCTCAGGACAGGGGAGTATAAGGAGCAGTACTTC. Amino acid sequence: CASSLRTGEYKEQYF.

V is TRBV10-1 and J is TRBJ2-1; 10 nucleotides match TRBD2. V gave up 0 bases and J gave up 11 bases; unmatched junction bases: 7. The CDR3 is 15 amino acids. Germline V CDR1 and CDR2: WNHNN, SYGVQD (reference sequence). DNA for the CDR3: TGCGCCAGCAGTGAGTCGATAGCTAGCGGGAGTCAGCAGTTCTTC. Its protein product is CASSESIASGSQQFF.